This TCR beta chain was found in a study of neoadjuvant nivolumab and ipilimumab in lung cancer. Study-wide results and caveats: Compared with tumor-adjacent uninvolved lung, resected tumors showed greater richness and clonality. Only two of four nivolumab-treated tumors gained richness and clonality by surgery.

CDR1 and CDR2 from the germline V gene are WSHSY and SAAADI. Trimming shortened V by 5 bases and J by 0 bases, and 13 bases separated the two germline ends. CDR3 length equals 16 residues. The data were produced by immunoSEQ multiplex PCR, yet TCRdb's version contains in-frame clones alone and is incomplete. The sample shows about 26,000 clones, more than 75% of them seen only once. This clone has only a few counts. What it binds is unknown. The material sequenced was tumor tissue, taken after neoadjuvant nivolumab, alone or with ipilimumab, at or shortly before surgery. The chain has TRBV10-2 and TRBJ1-4, with D possibly being TRBD1 (6 bases). The clonotype was recovered from an adult with non-small cell lung cancer. The CDR3 DNA follows: TGCGCCAGCAGTACTGGACAGCCTGCAACTAATGAAAAACTGTTTTTT. It is translated as CASSTGQPATNEKLFF.